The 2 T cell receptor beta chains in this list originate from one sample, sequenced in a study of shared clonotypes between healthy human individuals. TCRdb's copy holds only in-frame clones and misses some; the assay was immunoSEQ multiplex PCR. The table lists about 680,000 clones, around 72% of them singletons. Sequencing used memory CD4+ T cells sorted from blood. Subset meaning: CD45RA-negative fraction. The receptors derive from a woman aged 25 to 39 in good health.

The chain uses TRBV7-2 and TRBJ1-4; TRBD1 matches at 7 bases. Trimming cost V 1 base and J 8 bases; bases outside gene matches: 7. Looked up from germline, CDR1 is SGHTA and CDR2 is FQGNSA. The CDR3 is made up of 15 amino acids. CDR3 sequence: CASSLVGQVGEKLFF. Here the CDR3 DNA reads TGTGCCAGCAGCTTAGTTGGACAGGTTGGAGAAAAACTGTTTTTT.

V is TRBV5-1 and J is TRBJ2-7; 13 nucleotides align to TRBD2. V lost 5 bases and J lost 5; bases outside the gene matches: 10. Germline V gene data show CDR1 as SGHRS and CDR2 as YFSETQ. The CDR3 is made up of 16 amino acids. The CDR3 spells CASRISGLAGPNEQYF. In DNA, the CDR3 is TGCGCCAGCAGGATCTCGGGACTAGCGGGACCAAACGAGCAGTACTTC.